Shown below are 21 T cell receptor beta chains from a single sample sequenced in a study of T cells after yellow fever vaccination. From the 5' RACE reads, TCRdb called clonotypes with MiXCR, one entry per CDR3 protein. The table has some 350,000 distinct CDR3 sequences, around 10% seen once; the top ten hold 18%. This specimen consisted of PBMCs, obtained on the day of the first yellow fever vaccination. These receptors came from a man younger than 35 who received the YFV17D yellow fever vaccine.

The chain combines TRBV11-2 with TRBJ1-2; D unresolved. The CDR3 has 14 amino acids. Germline lookup yields CDR1 SGHAT and CDR2 FQNNGV. V gave up 5 bases and J gave up 3 bases, with 13 bases separating them. The CDR3 here is CASSLGRQHYGYTF. The CDR3 region has the DNA TGTGCCAGCAGCCTGGGGAGGCAGCACTATGGCTACACCTTC.

J is TRBJ1-1 and V is TRBV3-1, with a tentative D call TRBD1 (5 bases). Looked up from germline, CDR1 is LGHDT and CDR2 is YNNKEL (reference sequence). The germline V and J ends were trimmed by 4 bases and 11 bases, with 23 bases remaining between them. The CDR3 consists of 15 residues. CDR3 loop: CASSPGSGPSLGAFF. CDR3 coding DNA: TGTGCCAGCAGCCCAGGATCAGGGCCTTCTCTGGGGGCTTTCTTT.

This sequence joins TRBV7-9 and TRBJ1-4; D is ambiguous. The CDR3 runs 15 residues. V dropped 3 bases and J dropped 0 bases, with 8 bases sitting between them. CDR1 and CDR2 (germline): SEHNR, FQNEAQ (reference sequence). CDR3 region: CASSFRRPTNEKLFF. The CDR3 bases are TGTGCCAGCAGCTTCCGGCGGCCAACTAATGAAAAACTGTTTTTT. Drawing the rest from reference TRBV7-9 and TRBJ1-4, the complete variable domain is DTGVSQNPRHKITKRGQNVTFRCDPISEHNRLYWYRQTLGQGPEFLTYFQNEAQLEKSRLLSDRFSAERPKGSFSTLEIQRTEQGDSAMYLCASSFRRPTNEKLFFGSGTQLSVL.

The sample holds a few counts of this clonotype. The chain employs TRBV7-2 and TRBJ2-7, with unresolved D. This CDR3 has 15 amino acids. The V and J ends lost 3 bases and 3 bases respectively, with 15 bases between them. Germline V gene sequence: CDR1 SGHTA, CDR2 FQGNSA. The CDR3 loop reads CASSFGSSGVYEQYV. The CDR3 DNA sequence: TGTGCCAGCAGCTTTGGCAGCTCGGGCGTCTACGAGCAGTACGTC.

The V call is TRBV12-3 or TRBV12-4, the J call TRBJ2-5; 8 bases align to TRBD1. This CDR3 comprises 17 residues. V was pared by 3 bases and J by 1 base, with 10 bases of the junction left unmatched. CDR3 in DNA: TGTGCCAGCAGTTTCCCCCTGGGACAGGAGGGCCAAGAGACCCAGTACTTC. Its protein is CASSFPLGQEGQETQYF.

This clonotype turned up a few times. The chain carries TRBV12-5 and TRBJ1-2; 9 bases fit TRBD1. Germline CDR1 LGHNT, CDR2 FRNRAP. J gave up 8 bases and V 2 bases, and 9 bases lay outside the gene matches. The CDR3 runs to 15 residues. The CDR3 DNA is TGTGCTAGTGGTTTGACCGGGACAGGGCCCGGAGGCTACACCTTC. It codes for CASGLTGTGPGGYTF.

This clonotype showed up just a few times. CDR3 DNA: TGCGCCAGCAGCCAAATAGGGTTAAAGACCCAGTACTTC. Its translation: CASSQIGLKTQYF. The chain joins TRBV4-1 to TRBJ2-5; D not certain. The CDR3 consists of 13 residues. The germline gives CDR1 MGHRA, CDR2 YSYEKL. V lost 2 bases and J 6 bases, leaving 10 bases between the germline ends.

The V and J genes are TRBV29-1 and TRBJ2-5; D remains ambiguous. The germline CDR1 and CDR2 sequences are SQVTM and ANQGSEA. The CDR3 totals 14 residues. The V end was cut by 8 bases, the J end by 2 bases, with 18 bases between. DNA for the CDR3: TGCAGCTCCCGTCTGACACCCAGACAAGAGACCCAGTACTTC. Residues: CSSRLTPRQETQYF.

The table lists this clonotype with many counts. This chain links TRBV7-2 with TRBJ2-3; D remains unclear. Trimming pared 4 bases from V and 2 bases from J, leaving 4 bases between. The CDR3 consists of 12 residues. Germline values: CDR1 SGHTA, CDR2 FQGNSA. The CDR3 protein is CASSSFTDTQYF. Written as DNA, the CDR3 is TGTGCCAGCAGCTCTTTCACAGATACGCAGTATTTT. Based on the CDR3 plus reference TRBV7-2 and TRBJ2-3, the full variable domain is GAGVSQSPSNKVTEKGKDVELRCDPISGHTALYWYRQSLGQGLEFLIYFQGNSAPDKSGLPSDRFSAERTGGSVSTLTIQRTQQEDSAVYLCASSSFTDTQYFGPGTRLTVL.

The sample holds a few counts of this clonotype. The chain has TRBV3-1 and TRBJ2-7; 9 nucleotides match TRBD1. This CDR3 comprises 12 residues. CDR1 is LGHDT and CDR2 is YNNKEL in the germline V gene (reference sequence). V shed 8 bases, J shed 6 bases, and the junction held 5 bases outside the gene matches. The CDR3: CASGDREGEQYF. CDR3 bases: TGTGCCAGCGGGGACAGGGAGGGCGAGCAGTACTTC.

This clonotype appeared a few times. V usage is TRBV18 and J usage is TRBJ2-7, with a weak D call TRBD1 (5 bases). V was trimmed by 3 bases and J by 1 base, leaving 22 bases between them. CDR1 and CDR2 from the germline V gene are KGHSH and LQKENI. The CDR3 is 18 amino acids. CDR3: CASSPMIALGAPSYEQYF. Written as DNA, the CDR3 is TGTGCCAGCTCACCGATGATTGCTCTTGGGGCACCGTCCTACGAGCAGTACTTC.

The chain combines TRBV4-3 with TRBJ2-1, with TRBD1 matching over 9 bases. CDR1 is LGHNA and CDR2 is YSLEER in the germline V gene. V trimming: 1 base; J trimming: 6 bases; junction bases outside the gene matches: 13. This CDR3 is built from 18 residues. CDR3 nucleotide sequence: TGCGCCAGCAGCCAAGTGGGGGGCGGGACAGGGTGGGGCAATGAGCAGTTCTTC. The encoded protein is CASSQVGGGTGWGNEQFF.

V and J are TRBV6-5 and TRBJ2-7, with TRBD2 as a possible D gene (5 bases). The CDR3 loop spans 12 amino acids. Germline V gene lookup returns CDR1 MNHEY and CDR2 SVGAGI. Between the trimmed V and J ends, which lost 6 bases and 3 bases, there was a span of 9 bases. CDR3 nucleotides: TGTGCCAGCAGAGGACTTTACTACGAGCAGTACTTC. Translated: CASRGLYYEQYF.

The chain carries TRBV4-3 and TRBJ1-5, with 7 bases lining up with TRBD1. The V and J ends lost 4 bases and 3 bases, in that order; junction bases with no gene match: 3. Germline V gene data show CDR1 as LGHNA and CDR2 as YSLEER. CDR3 length: 14 residues. The CDR3 is CASSPDRVNQPQHF. The CDR3 DNA reads TGCGCCAGCAGCCCAGACAGGGTCAATCAGCCCCAGCATTTT.

The chain has TRBV6-2 or TRBV6-3 and TRBJ2-3; 9 nucleotides line up with TRBD2. The germline V gene has CDR1 MNHEY and CDR2 SVGEGT. With V trimmed by 6 bases and J by 2 bases, 9 bases remained unmatched. CDR3 length: 16 amino acids. The CDR3: CASSISTSGNTDTQYF. For the CDR3, the DNA is TGTGCCAGCAGCATCTCGACTAGCGGAAACACAGATACGCAGTATTTT.

This clonotype was found many times. The genes are TRBV20-1 and TRBJ2-3; 8 bases line up with TRBD2. The germline V gene encodes CDR1 DFQATT and CDR2 SNEGSKA (reference sequence). V lost 3 bases to trimming and J lost 0 bases; unmatched junction nucleotides: 5. This CDR3 has 15 residues. As DNA, the CDR3 is TGCAGTGCTAGGGACCCGGGGGGGAGCACAGATACGCAGTATTTT. Translation: CSARDPGGSTDTQYF.

This clonotype was detected many times. The gene calls are TRBV6-9 and TRBJ2-4; the D gene could be TRBD1 or TRBD2 (5 bases each). V lost 4 bases and J 5 bases, leaving 12 bases between the germline ends. The germline V gene has CDR1 MNHGY and CDR2 SVAAGI. This CDR3 has 14 amino acids. The CDR3 DNA follows: TGTGCCAGCAGTTTCCGGGACGGCCAAAACATTCAGTACTTC. This encodes CASSFRDGQNIQYF.

J is TRBJ1-2 and V is TRBV6-1, with D perhaps TRBD1 (6 bases). The germline gives CDR1 MNHNS, CDR2 SASEGT. The V and J ends lost 5 bases and 7 bases respectively, with 14 bases between them. This CDR3 has 13 residues. The CDR3 here is CASSPDRMSGYTF. CDR3 nucleotides: TGTGCCAGCAGTCCCGACAGGATGAGTGGCTACACCTTC.

In this sample, this clonotype turned up a few times. The rearrangement uses TRBV4-2 and TRBJ1-1, with D unresolved. The ends were cut back, 6 bases at V and 0 bases at J, with 8 bases in the middle. Germline assignment: CDR1 LGHNA and CDR2 YNFKEQ. The CDR3 is 13 residues long. CDR3 sequence reads: CASRATVNTEAFF. The CDR3 DNA follows: TGTGCCAGCAGAGCAACAGTGAACACTGAAGCTTTCTTT.

This chain joins TRBV4-2 and TRBJ1-5; 8 positions match TRBD1. Germline V gene sequence: CDR1 LGHNA, CDR2 YNFKEQ. V gave up 4 bases and J gave up 5 bases; unmatched junction bases: 7. The CDR3 is 15 amino acids. In DNA form, the CDR3 reads TGTGCCAGCAGCCCTAGGGCAGGGGGCGATCAGCCCCAGCATTTT. This translates into CASSPRAGGDQPQHF.

This clonotype was counted ten times or more. The CDR3 bases are TGTGCCAGCAGTTTTAATTCACCCCTCCACTTT. Translating it yields CASSFNSPLHF. This chain connects TRBV7-2 to TRBJ1-6; D not certain. Trimming stripped 6 bases from V and 6 bases from J, with 3 bases between. The CDR3 length is 11 residues. Germline V gives CDR1 SGHTA, CDR2 FQGNSA. The full variable domain, in which reference TRBV7-2 and TRBJ1-6 provide the parts outside the CDR3, is GAGVSQSPSNKVTEKGKDVELRCDPISGHTALYWYRQSLGQGLEFLIYFQGNSAPDKSGLPSDRFSAERTGGSVSTLTIQRTQQEDSAVYLCASSFNSPLHFGNGTRLTVT.